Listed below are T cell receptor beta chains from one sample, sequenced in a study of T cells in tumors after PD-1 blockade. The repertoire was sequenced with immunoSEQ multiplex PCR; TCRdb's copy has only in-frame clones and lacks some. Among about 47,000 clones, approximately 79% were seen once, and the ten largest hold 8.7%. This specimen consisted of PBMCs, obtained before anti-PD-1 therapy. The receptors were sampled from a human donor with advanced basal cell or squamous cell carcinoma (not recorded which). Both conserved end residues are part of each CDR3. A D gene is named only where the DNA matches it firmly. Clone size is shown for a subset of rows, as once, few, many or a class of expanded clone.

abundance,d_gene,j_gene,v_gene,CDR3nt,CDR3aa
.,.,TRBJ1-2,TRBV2,TGTGCCAGCAGTCCAGAGAACTATGGCTACACCTTC,CASSPENYGYTF
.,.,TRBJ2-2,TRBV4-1,TGCGCCAGCCGACAGGTCGCCGGGGAGCTGTTTTTT,CASRQVAGELFF
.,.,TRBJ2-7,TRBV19,TGTGCCAGTAGTCCCCAGGCCGGGGGACAGAGAGGGTACGAGCAGTACTTC,CASSPQAGGQRGYEQYF
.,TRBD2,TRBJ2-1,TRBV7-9,TGTGCCAGCAGCTTGCGCGGGAGCTCCTACAATGAGCAGTTCTTC,CASSLRGSSYNEQFF
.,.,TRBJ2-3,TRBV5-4,TGTGCCAGCAGCTCCAGGGGTACCACAGATACGCAGTATTTT,CASSSRGTTDTQYF
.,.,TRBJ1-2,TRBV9,TGTGCCAGCAGCAGAGATGCTAACTATGGCTACACCTTC,CASSRDANYGYTF
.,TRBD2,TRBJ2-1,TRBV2,TGTGCCAGCAAGGGAGGGCTAGCGGTCGGGGAGCAGTTCTTC,CASKGGLAVGEQFF
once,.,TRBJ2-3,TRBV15,TGTGCCACCAGCAGAGCTTTCGCGGATACGCAGTATTTT,CATSRAFADTQYF
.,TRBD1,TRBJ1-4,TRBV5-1,TGCGCCAGCAGCCCTAACCGACAGGGGAGTCGTGAAAAACTGTTTTTT,CASSPNRQGSREKLFF
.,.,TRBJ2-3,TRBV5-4,TGTGCCAGCAGCTTGGCCACAGCGAGGAGCACAGATACGCAGTATTTT,CASSLATARSTDTQYF
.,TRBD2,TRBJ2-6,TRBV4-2,TGTGCCAGCAGCCAGACCGACGGGACTAGCGGGACCTCTGGGGCCAACGTCCTGACTTTC,CASSQTDGTSGTSGANVLTF
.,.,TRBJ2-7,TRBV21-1,TGTGCCAGCAGCGGCGTCGGGAACGAGCAGTACTTC,CASSGVGNEQYF
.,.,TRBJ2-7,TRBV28,TGTGCCAGCAGTTTACCCGGCTACGAGCAGTACTTC,CASSLPGYEQYF
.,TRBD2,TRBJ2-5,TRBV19,TGTGCCAGTAGTCCCGGGACTAGCATGGAGACCCAGTACTTC,CASSPGTSMETQYF
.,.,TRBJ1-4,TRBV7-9,TGTGCCAGCAGCTCGCCGGGCGGGGGAACTAATGAAAAACTGTTTTTT,CASSSPGGGTNEKLFF
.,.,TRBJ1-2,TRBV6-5,TGTGCCACTCTTTCGGACGTCTCTGGCTACACCTTC,CATLSDVSGYTF
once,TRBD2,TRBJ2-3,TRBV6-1,TGTGCCAGCAGTGAAAGGCTAGCGGGAGAATGGGCTCTCTCAGATACGCAGTATTTT,CASSERLAGEWALSDTQYF
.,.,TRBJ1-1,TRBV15,TGTGCCACCAGCGGTAACAGGGTTGAGGGTGAAGCTTTCTTT,CATSGNRVEGEAFF
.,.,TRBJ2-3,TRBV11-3,TGTGCCAGCAGCTGGACGGGAGATACGCAGTATTTT,CASSWTGDTQYF
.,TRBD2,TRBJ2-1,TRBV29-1,TGCAGCGTTTGGATAGCGGGAGTCAGTGAGCAGTTCTTC,CSVWIAGVSEQFF
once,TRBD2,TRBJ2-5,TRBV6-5,TGTGCCAGCAGGCGACTAGCGGGGGCCCCGGGGAGCCAGTACTTC,CASRRLAGAPGSQYF
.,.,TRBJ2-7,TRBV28,TGTGCCAGCAGTCTAGCATTGGAGGTCGGGGGCGAGCAGTACTTC,CASSLALEVGGEQYF
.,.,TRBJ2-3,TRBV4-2,TGTGCCAGCAGCCAAGTGTCTAGCGGCACAGATACGCAGTATTTT,CASSQVSSGTDTQYF
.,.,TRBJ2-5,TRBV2,TGTGCCAGCTGTCAGGGGTCGGGGACCCAGTACTTC,CASCQGSGTQYF
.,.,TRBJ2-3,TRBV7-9,TGTGCCAGCAGGGGGCCAAGCACAGATACGCAGTATTTT,CASRGPSTDTQYF
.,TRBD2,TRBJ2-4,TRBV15,TGTGCCACCAGCAGACCATCTAGCGGATTGGGGCGACTCATTCAGTACTTC,CATSRPSSGLGRLIQYF
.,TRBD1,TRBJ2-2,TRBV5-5,TGTGCCAGCAGCTTGACAGGGGGCTACACCGGGGAGCTGTTTTTT,CASSLTGGYTGELFF
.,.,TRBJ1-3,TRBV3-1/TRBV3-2,TGTGCCAGCAGCCAAGCCTCTGGAAACACCATATATTTT,CASSQASGNTIYF
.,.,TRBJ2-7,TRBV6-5,TGTGCCAGCAGTTACCAGATGGTTCCCGTGAACGAGCAGTACTTC,CASSYQMVPVNEQYF
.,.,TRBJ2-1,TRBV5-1,TGCGCCAGCAGCTTGATCGGGGGCGATGAGCAGTTCTTC,CASSLIGGDEQFF
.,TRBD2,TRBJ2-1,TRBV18,TGTGCCAGCTCACCCTTTGTACGGGGGGGGCACAATGAGCAGTTCTTC,CASSPFVRGGHNEQFF
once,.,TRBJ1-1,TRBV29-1,TGCAGCGGGGTAGGCTCGCGCAACACTGAAGCTTTCTTT,CSGVGSRNTEAFF
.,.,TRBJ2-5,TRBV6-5,TGTGCCAGCAGTCGGAAGACCCAAGAGACCCAGTACTTC,CASSRKTQETQYF
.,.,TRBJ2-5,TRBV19,TGTGCCAGTAGCAACCCGGAAGAGACCCAGTACTTC,CASSNPEETQYF
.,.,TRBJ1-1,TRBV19,TGTGCCAGTAGCGTGGGGGTGGGCGTGAACACTGAAGCTTTCTTT,CASSVGVGVNTEAFF
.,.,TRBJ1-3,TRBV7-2,TGTGCCAGCAGCTACTGGACAGTTACTGGAAACACCATATATTTT,CASSYWTVTGNTIYF
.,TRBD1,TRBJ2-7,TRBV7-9,TGTGCCAGCAGCCCACCGGGACAGTGGGGCCTCGAGCAGTACTTC,CASSPPGQWGLEQYF
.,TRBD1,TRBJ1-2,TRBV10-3,TGTGCCATTTCGGAAGGGGGCTCAGGCTATGGCTACACCTTC,CAISEGGSGYGYTF
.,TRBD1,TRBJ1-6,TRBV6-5,TGTGCCAGCAGTTACTCGACAGGGGCGGCTTCACCCCTCCACTTT,CASSYSTGAASPLHF
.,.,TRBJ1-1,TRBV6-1,TGTGCCAGCAGTGAAGCCGGCAGTTTGAGAGCTTTCTTT,CASSEAGSLRAFF
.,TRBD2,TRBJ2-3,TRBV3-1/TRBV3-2,TGTGCCAGCAGCCAAGATTGGGCTAGCGGGGGGGTTGGCGATACGCAGTATTTT,CASSQDWASGGVGDTQYF
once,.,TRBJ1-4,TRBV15,TGTGCCACCAGCAGAGATAAAGGGCAGAATGAAAAACTGTTTTTT,CATSRDKGQNEKLFF
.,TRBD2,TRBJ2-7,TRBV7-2,TGTGCCAGCAGCTTAACGGGAGGAGGAGAGCAGTACTTC,CASSLTGGGEQYF
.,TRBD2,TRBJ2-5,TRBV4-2,TGTGCCAGCAGCCCACTAGCGGGGGGGCCGGAGGAGACCCAGTACTTC,CASSPLAGGPEETQYF
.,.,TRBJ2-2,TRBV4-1,TGCGCCAGCAGCCAAGATCCCCAACGGGTTGAGCTGTTTTTT,CASSQDPQRVELFF
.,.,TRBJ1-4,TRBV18,TGTGCCAGCTCCCCGTTGCGACAGGAAGCCCTTCTTAGCGCTAATGAAAAACTGTTTTTT,CASSPLRQEALLSANEKLFF
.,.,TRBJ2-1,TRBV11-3,TGTGCCAGCAGCTTAGATCGGGCGCAGAGCTCCTACAATGAGCAGTTCTTC,CASSLDRAQSSYNEQFF
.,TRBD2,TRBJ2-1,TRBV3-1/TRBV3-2,TGTGCCAGCAGCCAGACAAGCGGGGGGGCCTACAATGAGCAGTTCTTC,CASSQTSGGAYNEQFF
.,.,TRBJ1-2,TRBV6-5,TGTGCCAGCAGTTACCAACGGAGTAGGGGAGGCTACACCTTC,CASSYQRSRGGYTF